This record looks at one T cell receptor beta chain sequence and its context. The data stem from a study of blood T cell repertoires in COVID-19. Turning to the study itself: From the United States, Italy and Spain came samples of acute and convalescent COVID-19. Sample material is recorded as cDNA or gDNA derived from T cells, B-cell-depleted T cells, or PBMCs.

Under the authors' procedure: Scientists estimated how many nucleated cells there were by amplifying reference gene primers. Only in-frame clones appear in the TCRdb table, and some are missing; sequencing was by immunoSEQ multiplex PCR. The V and J calls and the clone size are those of that table, but D and trimming were determined from the DNA. The top ten clones hold about 4% of a sample with 140,000 to 150,000 clones, 76% of them seen once. CDR1 SGHVS and CDR2 FQNEAQ come from the germline V gene. This CDR3 region has 14 residues. The V end lost 7 bases, the J end lost 0 bases, and 11 bases lay between the germline ends.

The chain joins TRBV7-8 to TRBJ2-3; possibly TRBD1 for D (6 bases). Material for sequencing was peripheral blood. The receptor comes from a man in his 60s with acute or convalescent COVID-19. The CDR3 protein is CASMRGHSTDTQYF. CDR3 nucleotide sequence: TGTGCCAGCATGAGGGGACATAGCACAGATACGCAGTATTTT.